The sequence of this T cell receptor beta chain was determined in a study of lymphopenia after photon versus proton radiotherapy (dated by TCRdb to the late 2010s). Study-level background: The study compared the immunological effects of photon versus proton radiation therapy in patients with gastrointestinal tumors who developed high-grade lymphopenia. The study was designed to characterize how the impact on the immune system differs between the two radiation modalities. The cohort comprised 20 patients with gastrointestinal tumors who received either photon or proton therapy and then developed lymphopenia.

The CDR3 runs 13 residues from the cysteine to the phenylalanine. Only the CDR3 DNA is retained, 39 bases long and in frame from the first base. CDR1 and CDR2 are read off the germline V gene as KGHSH and LQKENI. Deletion took 2 bases off V and 0 bases off J, with a span of 5 bases between the germline ends. The method behind the library was the immunoSEQ multiplex PCR assay. T cell repertoires were profiled with deep sequencing of rearranged TCR beta loci together with multiparametric flow cytometry. TCRdb took this table from immuneACCESS and kept in-frame rearrangements with V and J called. Such tables lack part of the clones; where checked against another copy, unresolved V genes explain under half of the gap, and the rest is unexplained. This sample lists around 18,000 clones; about 88% were detected once. Of the sample, roughly 10% falls within the top ten clones. Note on this clone: Its antigen remains unidentified. No base quality information exists; no much larger clone differs at one position.

Points the paper makes about the study in general: Relative stability during treatment was observed in proton-treated patients, whereas loss of naive T cells and TCR diversity and gain of effector/memory populations were observed in photon-treated patients. The survival association was examined only in patients who died, and the authors described better survival with proton therapy as a possibility, not as a demonstrated result. Across the cohort, among patients who died, a greater drop in TCR diversity after the nadir was inversely correlated with overall survival time. Once the lymphocyte count had reached its nadir, the repertoires of photon-treated patients showed oligoclonal expansion, particularly of CD8+ Temra cells, and this expansion drove the decline in diversity.

The chain uses TRBV18 and TRBJ2-7; 5 matching bases give a weak D call of TRBD2. This specimen consisted of peripheral blood, obtained from a patient treated with proton-based radiotherapy. The clonotype comes from a man in his sixties or seventies with pancreatic cancer. The CDR3 region has the sequence CASSPGSSYEQYF. The sequenced DNA: TGTGCCAGCTCACCAGGGAGCTCCTACGAGCAGTACTTC.